The table lists the clone carrying this T cell receptor beta chain with a count of one. These data originate in a study of cytomegalovirus exposure and HLA in healthy donors. The length of the CDR3 is 13 residues. CDR1 and CDR2 (germline): LGHNA, YSLEER. Trimming pared 8 bases from V and 4 bases from J, leaving 14 bases between. In the PCR, 60 Vbeta and 13 Jbeta primers were used. Clones were sequenced by immunoSEQ multiplex PCR, and TCRdb holds only the in-frame ones, with some missing. Among roughly 140,000 clones listed, roughly 79% were seen once. The source is a male donor in good health and CMV-seronegative. J is TRBJ1-1 and V is TRBV4-3; maybe TRBD1 (5 bases). The specimen was PBMCs. In nucleotides, the CDR3 is TGCGCCAGCGCCGGGGCGGGGGGCACTGAAGCTTTCTTT. Translation gives CASAGAGGTEAFF.